The rows below give T cell receptor beta chains drawn from one sample of a study of cytomegalovirus exposure and HLA in healthy donors. The method was immunoSEQ multiplex PCR; TCRdb's version includes in-frame clones alone and lacks a portion of them. The profile shows 200,000 or so clones, approximately 80% of them singletons. Sequencing input: PBMCs. Every receptor here comes from a man between 18 and 29 years old in good health and CMV-seropositive. Each CDR3 is given with its conserved first and last residue. D genes are given only for firm matches. Size is omitted from some rows. Given values are once, few, many or a class for expanded clones.

len,abundance,v_gene,j_gene,d_gene,CDR3aa,CDR3nt
17,-,TRBV7-2,TRBJ1-1,TRBD1,CASSLDRGPPRDTEAFF,TGTGCCAGCAGCTTAGACAGGGGGCCACCCCGGGACACTGAAGCTTTCTTT
14,-,TRBV30,TRBJ1-1,TRBD1,CAWSTGQGNTEAFF,TGTGCCTGGAGTACGGGACAGGGGAACACTGAAGCTTTCTTT
13,-,TRBV7-2,TRBJ1-5,-,CASSRGALAPQHF,TGTGCCAGCAGCCGTGGGGCGCTCGCGCCCCAGCATTTT
16,-,TRBV18,TRBJ2-3,TRBD2,CASSPPGRAGGDTQYF,TGTGCCAGCTCACCACCGGGAAGAGCGGGAGGGGATACGCAGTATTTT
11,-,TRBV27,TRBJ1-1,-,CASSKGAEAFF,TGTGCCAGCAGTAAGGGGGCTGAAGCTTTCTTT
14,-,TRBV7-2,TRBJ2-1,TRBD1,CASSLGQPYNEQFF,TGTGCCAGCAGCTTGGGACAGCCCTACAATGAGCAGTTCTTC
12,once,TRBV5-1,TRBJ2-1,-,CASSGDWDEQFF,TGCGCCAGCTCGGGAGACTGGGATGAGCAGTTCTTC
17,-,TRBV4-3,TRBJ2-1,-,CASSQEVRRVAYNEQFF,TGCGCCAGCAGCCAAGAAGTCCGGCGGGTCGCGTACAATGAGCAGTTCTTC
14,-,TRBV27,TRBJ1-2,TRBD1,CASSLSGQDQGYTF,TGTGCCAGCAGTTTATCGGGACAGGATCAGGGCTACACCTTC
15,-,TRBV7-2,TRBJ1-5,TRBD1,CASSTRQGGNQPQHF,TGTGCCAGCAGCACCCGACAGGGGGGCAATCAGCCCCAGCATTTT
14,-,TRBV6-5,TRBJ2-3,-,CASSSGTHRDTQYF,TGTGCCAGCAGTTCCGGGACACATCGAGATACGCAGTATTTT
16,-,TRBV9,TRBJ2-1,TRBD2,CASSVVLAGAYNEQFF,TGTGCCAGCAGCGTAGTCCTAGCGGGAGCCTACAATGAGCAGTTCTTC
14,-,TRBV11-2,TRBJ1-3,-,CASSLRTAGNTIYF,TGTGCCAGCAGCTTAAGGACAGCGGGAAACACCATATATTTT
14,once,TRBV9,TRBJ1-5,-,CASSRGDSNQPQHF,TGTGCCAGCAGCCGGGGAGATAGCAATCAGCCCCAGCATTTT
12,-,TRBV28,TRBJ2-7,-,CASGLVPHEQYF,TGTGCCAGCGGTCTAGTTCCCCACGAGCAGTACTTC
12,-,TRBV7-2,TRBJ2-3,-,CASSLDIDTQYF,TGTGCCAGCAGCTTAGATATAGATACGCAGTATTTT